This T cell receptor (beta chain) was sequenced in a study of beta chain features in type 1 diabetes. Blood was collected once per donor into heparin, averaging about 100 mL. The study, taken as a whole, reports: Shorter TCRB CDR3s, moderately but significantly so, were found in Type 1 diabetes patients in all four CD4+ subsets.

The V gene lost 8 bases and the J gene lost 1 base, with 12 bases spanning the gap. The length of the CDR3 is 13 residues. Germline V CDR1 and CDR2: MDHEN, SYDVKM. Expressed TCRB transcripts got sequenced, as all isolated RNA was reverse transcribed. TCRdb keeps only in-frame clones here, not all; method: immunoSEQ multiplex PCR. The table includes 630,000 or so clones, over 12% detected once. Remarks on this clone: The antigen is not known.

The chain is built from TRBV28 and TRBJ2-7; a possible D gene is TRBD1 (6 bases). The sample consisted of naive CD4+ T cells from blood. The clonotype comes from a young man with type 1 diabetes. The DNA for the CDR3 is TGTGCCAGCGGGACACCCAATTCCTACGAGCAGTACTTC. The encoded protein is CASGTPNSYEQYF.